Listed below are T cell receptor beta chains from one sample, sequenced in a study of cytomegalovirus exposure and HLA in healthy donors. Data came from immunoSEQ multiplex PCR; TCRdb stores just in-frame clones and leaves some out. The sample yields over 250,000 clones, just over 85% seen once. Sequencing was performed on PBMCs. Source of these receptors: a woman aged 18-29 years in good health and CMV-seronegative. CDR3s include the opening cysteine and the closing phenylalanine or tryptophan.

v_call	j_call	cdr3_aa
TRBV7-9	TRBJ2-3	CASSEGTSGFTDTQYF
TRBV19	TRBJ2-2	CASSNTGGTGELFF
TRBV7-6	TRBJ2-5	CASRRAGVQETQYF
TRBV5-1	TRBJ1-2	CASSLGQGGYGYTF
TRBV5-1	TRBJ2-7	CASMRDRPISGYEQYF
TRBV29-1	TRBJ2-1	CSGRQGIDSYNEQFF
TRBV5-4	TRBJ2-5	CASSLGGQGETQYF
TRBV27	TRBJ2-1	CASSSDYNEQFF
TRBV6-4	TRBJ2-1	CASSALAGGNNEQFF
TRBV27	TRBJ1-4	CASSLLASTNEKLFF
TRBV5-1	TRBJ1-1	CASSVGTGGLEAFF
TRBV7-9	TRBJ1-2	CASSLVGAGDGYTF
TRBV5-1	TRBJ2-1	CASSSQPVNTGNEQFF
TRBV4-1	TRBJ2-7	CASSQGGARGRHEQYF
TRBV9	TRBJ2-7	CASSATVMGLSYEQYF
TRBV7-2	TRBJ1-1	CASSLSRGTEAFF